One sample yielded the 21 T cell receptor beta chains listed below, sequenced in a study of tumor-infiltrating lymphocytes in primary liver carcinoma. Co-extraction of RNA and DNA was performed on 20-30 mg of unsorted bulk tissue. The template, about 540 ng total RNA, yielded TCR beta cDNA made with a constant-region primer. Researchers made the TCR beta libraries by running three nested multiplex PCR rounds with slightly modified ARM-PCR. It was with TRBV1-TRBV30 forward primers and a C-beta reverse primer that the first two PCR rounds were run, at approximately 10 cycles each. TCRdb fed the multiplex PCR reads into MiXCR, producing one record per CDR3 protein. Here the sample spans tens of thousands of distinct CDR3 sequences, 76% being singletons. The specimen sequenced was liver tumor tissue from sampling region 5. Subset in this sample: tumor region T5, tumor centre. The receptor set was obtained from a man aged 40-49 years with primary liver carcinoma and hepatitis B virus infection.

Details on this clonotype: This may arise from a read error, as a much more abundant clone is one base away. This rearrangement joins TRBV28 to TRBJ2-1; 13 bases agree with TRBD2. Germline values: CDR1 MDHEN, CDR2 SYDVKM. There are 15 residues in the CDR3. J was trimmed by 5 bases and V by 11 bases; bases with no gene match: 9. The CDR3 DNA reads as TGTGCCGGCGGACTAGCGGGAGAACCCCACAATGAGCAGTTCTTC. Residues: CAGGLAGEPHNEQFF.

The table lists this clonotype with many counts. The chain couples TRBV12-3 or TRBV12-4 to TRBJ2-1; a possible D gene is TRBD2 (5 bases). V was cut by 3 bases and J by 4 bases, with 7 bases left in between. The CDR3 is made up of 13 amino acids. The CDR3 sequence is CASSFREYNEQFF. The CDR3 DNA reads as TGTGCCAGCAGTTTCCGGGAATACAATGAGCAGTTCTTC.

Comment on this clonotype: An end of the junction does not agree with germline; a read error may underlie this. The gene calls are TRBV10-1 and TRBJ2-7, with D possibly called TRBD1 or TRBD2 (6 bases each). This CDR3 comprises 14 residues. The germline V gene encodes CDR1 WNHNN and CDR2 SYGVQD (reference sequence). The CDR3 DNA follows: TGCCCCAGGGGTAGGTCTAGCGCACCCTACGAGCAGTACTTC. Protein product: CPRGRSSAPYEQYF.

In regard to this clonotype: A read error may account for a junction end that differs from germline. This chain connects TRBV7-8 to TRBJ1-6, with D possibly being TRBD1 (6 bases). The CDR3 spans 16 residues. Germline lookup yields CDR1 SGHVS and CDR2 FQNEAQ. CDR3 in DNA: TGTGCCAGTAGCTTGTCCGAGGGGGATTGGAATTCACCCCTCCACTTT. It yields the protein CASSLSEGDWNSPLHF.

This chain joins TRBV6-1 and TRBJ2-3, with 11 bases identical to TRBD2. V shed 6 bases, J shed 10 bases, and the junction held 6 bases outside the gene matches. From germline, CDR1 is MNHNS and CDR2 SASEGT. This CDR3 spans 13 amino acids. This CDR3 is CASSETSGVPQYF. CDR3 bases: TGTGCCAGCAGCGAGACTAGCGGGGTACCGCAGTATTTT.

As concerns this clonotype: In this CDR3 the conserved last residue, phenylalanine or tryptophan, is missing, so a read error is likely. The chain carries TRBV5-4 and TRBJ2-5; D unclear. The CDR3 runs 13 residues. The germline V gene encodes CDR1 SGHNT and CDR2 YYREEE (reference sequence). DNA for the CDR3: TGTGCCAGCACCTCAAGGCCGCAAGGGACCCAGTACTCC. It specifies CASTSRPQGTQYS.

As concerns this clonotype: Germline is not matched at one junction end, which may reflect a read error. This rearrangement joins TRBV5-6 to TRBJ2-5; D ambiguous. The germline gives CDR1 SGHDT, CDR2 YYEEEE. The CDR3 contains 12 residues. Written as DNA, the CDR3 is TGTGCCAGTAACTTCGACCGAGAGAACCAGTACTTC. This translates into CASNFDRENQYF. The complete variable domain, with remaining parts taken from reference TRBV5-6 and TRBJ2-5, reads DAGVTQSPTHLIKTRGQQVTLRCSPKSGHDTVSWYQQALGQGPQFIFQYYEEEERQRGNFPDRFSGHQFPNYSSELNVNALLLGDSALYLCASNFDRENQYFGPGTRLLVL.

Concerning this clonotype itself: Because the CDR3 is missing its conserved closing phenylalanine or tryptophan, this is likely a read error. V and J are TRBV11-2 and TRBJ2-7; D is unresolved. Germline assignment: CDR1 SGHAT and CDR2 FQNNGV. The CDR3 extends over 14 amino acids. CDR3 in amino acids: CASSLDLGGWDQYI. The CDR3 nucleotides read TGTGCCAGTAGCTTAGATCTTGGTGGATGGGATCAGTACATC.

In this sample, this clonotype turned up once. One end of the junction varies from germline; a read error may be responsible. The chain has TRBV7-9 and TRBJ2-1, with D perhaps TRBD1 (6 bases). CDR3 size: 17 residues. Germline V CDR1 and CDR2: SEHNR, FQNEAQ (reference sequence). The CDR3 sequence: CASSLPYQGPKTYEESF. The CDR3 bases are TGTGCCAGCAGCTTACCATATCAGGGGCCTAAAACATATGAGGAGTCCTTC.

This clonotype was seen many times. The chain uses TRBV28 and TRBJ1-1; D is perhaps TRBD1 (5 bases). This CDR3 region has 17 residues. The V gene's germline CDR1 is MDHEN and CDR2 SYDVKM. Between the trimmed V and J ends, which lost 2 bases and 6 bases, there was a span of 22 bases. The CDR3 DNA reads TGTGCCAGCAGTTTACTTACCTGGGACTACCCGGGCCCTGAAGCTTTCTTT. Encoded protein: CASSLLTWDYPGPEAFF.

This rearrangement joins TRBV6-1 to TRBJ2-1, with TRBD1 matching over 7 bases. V lost 8 bases to trimming and J lost 6 bases; unmatched junction nucleotides: 13. Germline CDR1 is MNHNS and CDR2 is SASEGT. The CDR3 covers 15 residues. CDR3 DNA: TGTGCCAGCGAGCCTAGTTTTGACAGGGCCAATGAGCAGTTCTTC. This encodes CASEPSFDRANEQFF.

Details on this clonotype: One junction end does not reproduce the germline sequence, and a read error may be involved. The chain links TRBV11-3 to TRBJ2-1; D perhaps matches TRBD1 (5 bases). Per germline, CDR1 SGHNT and CDR2 YENEEA. The CDR3 spans 13 residues. The CDR3 sequence is CASILGPVNEQFF. In DNA form, the CDR3 reads TGTGCTAGCATCTTGGGGCCTGTGAATGAGCAGTTCTTC.

Concerning this clonotype itself: One junction end does not reproduce the germline sequence, and a read error may be involved. The rearrangement uses TRBV6-5 and TRBJ2-7; 10 bases fit TRBD2. CDR3 length equals 14 residues. Per germline, CDR1 MNHEY and CDR2 SVGAGI. For the CDR3, the DNA is TGTGCAAGCAGTTACTCTAGCGGGAGTAGCGAGCAATACTTC. It specifies CASSYSSGSSEQYF.

This clonotype was counted a few times. The junction does not match germline at one end; this may be a read error. The chain's CDR3 is CASSLRTSGSEETQYF. CDR3 nucleotide sequence: TGTGCCAGCTCACTAAGGACTAGCGGGAGTGAGGAGACCCAGTATTTC. This sequence joins TRBV18 and TRBJ2-5; 13 positions agree with TRBD2. The length of the CDR3 is 16 residues. Germline CDR1 reads KGHSH; CDR2 reads LQKENI.

This chain joins TRBV27 and TRBJ1-1, with a possible D match to TRBD1 (5 bases). Trimming left V 8 bases short and J 5 bases short, with 18 bases between. The CDR3 sequence is 14 residues long. Germline loops: CDR1 MNHEY, CDR2 SMNVEV (reference sequence). The CDR3 protein is CASGRVPEETEAFF. As DNA, the CDR3 is TGTGCCAGCGGCAGGGTTCCGGAGGAGACTGAAGCTTTCTTT.

On this clonotype: One end of the junction is discordant with germline, which a read error may explain. The V call is TRBV4-2, the J call TRBJ1-1; 8 bases match TRBD1. Germline CDR1 reads LGHNA; CDR2 reads YNFKEQ. This CDR3 is built from 17 residues. CDR3 amino acids: CTSIQGYGQGFWTEAFF. CDR3 DNA: TGTACCAGCATCCAAGGGTACGGACAGGGTTTTTGGACTGAAGCTTTCTTT.

The rearrangement joins TRBV6-5 to TRBJ2-7; D gene unclear. The V gene lost 0 bases and the J gene lost 0 bases, with 9 bases spanning the gap. The CDR3 is 15 amino acids. Germline values: CDR1 MNHEY, CDR2 SVGAGI. The CDR3 is CASSYSGRSSYEQYF. CDR3 in DNA: TGTGCCAGCAGTTACTCAGGCAGAAGCTCCTACGAGCAGTACTTC.

The table lists this clonotype with many counts. This sequence joins TRBV11-2 and TRBJ1-3, with a tentative D call TRBD1 (5 bases). Germline V CDR1 and CDR2: SGHAT, FQNNGV. V shed 1 base and J shed 4 bases, with 17 bases lying between them. This CDR3 is built from 17 residues. The CDR3 region has the DNA TGTGCCAGCAGCTTAGTTGGCCCCGGGGCAGTAGGAAACACCATATATTTT. This gives the protein CASSLVGPGAVGNTIYF.

Note on this clonotype: Because the CDR3 is missing its conserved closing phenylalanine or tryptophan, this is likely a read error. The DNA is omitted, as the CDR3 cannot be located on it reliably, and the CDR3 follows TCRdb's listing. V is TRBV11-2 and J is TRBJ2-7; the listed D gene, TRBD2, was not tested against the DNA. A total of 16 residues make up the CDR3, ends included. Germline loops: CDR1 SGHAT, CDR2 FQNNGV. CDR3 residues: CASSWGRGLQNYEQYI.

Points on this clonotype: This CDR3 is missing its conserved last phenylalanine or tryptophan, likely due to a read error. The limits of the CDR3 on the DNA are not certain, so only TCRdb's listed CDR3 is given. V usage is TRBV29-1 and J usage is TRBJ2-1. Germline V gene lookup returns CDR1 SQVTM and CDR2 ANQGSEA. The CDR3 has 11 amino acids, counting both end residues. The CDR3 sequence: CSPWSYNEHFL.

This chain uses TRBV6-2 or TRBV6-3 with TRBJ1-2, with D perhaps TRBD1 (5 bases). The CDR3 runs 12 residues. The germline V gene has CDR1 MNHEY and CDR2 SVGEGT. Trimming left V 9 bases short and J 4 bases short, with 12 bases between. For the CDR3, the DNA is TGTGCCAGTAGCAGACAGAGCTATGGCTACACCTTC. Translating gives CASSRQSYGYTF.